These T cell receptor beta chains were read from a single sample in a study of cytomegalovirus exposure and HLA in healthy donors. The data were produced by immunoSEQ multiplex PCR, yet TCRdb's version contains in-frame clones alone and is incomplete. The sample holds 100,000 or so clones, approximately 73% seen once. The sequenced sample was PBMCs. These receptors all come from a woman between 50 and 59 years old in good health and CMV-seropositive. Each CDR3 is given with its conserved first and last residue. The D gene is left open where the match is weak. Part of the rows lack a size; the others show once, few, many or a class for expanded clones.

length: 13
V: TRBV13
D: TRBD1
size: once
J: TRBJ2-7
CDR3: CASSGRQGYEQYF
DNA: TGTGCCAGCAGCGGACGACAGGGCTACGAGCAGTACTTC

length: 16
V: TRBV2
D: .
size: .
J: TRBJ1-3
CDR3: CASSEGTRVSGNTIYF
DNA: TGTGCCAGCAGTGAAGGGACAAGGGTTTCTGGAAACACCATATATTTT

length: 15
V: TRBV2
D: TRBD2
size: .
J: TRBJ2-3
CDR3: CASSELAGARDTQYF
DNA: TGTGCCAGCAGTGAACTAGCGGGAGCCCGGGATACGCAGTATTTT

length: 14
V: TRBV5-4
D: .
size: once
J: TRBJ2-7
CDR3: CASSGQGPAYEQYF
DNA: TGTGCCAGCAGCGGGCAGGGGCCGGCCTACGAGCAGTACTTC

length: 16
V: TRBV19
D: .
size: .
J: TRBJ2-7
CDR3: CASSAPSTGNSDEQYF
DNA: TGTGCCAGTAGTGCCCCCAGTACAGGGAATAGCGACGAGCAGTACTTC

length: 12
V: TRBV5-4
D: .
size: .
J: TRBJ1-3
CDR3: CASAGGGNTIYF
DNA: TGTGCCAGCGCAGGAGGTGGAAACACCATATATTTT

length: 12
V: TRBV5-1
D: TRBD1
size: .
J: TRBJ1-1
CDR3: CASGQGNTEAFF
DNA: TGCGCCAGCGGACAGGGAAACACTGAAGCTTTCTTT

length: 15
V: TRBV2
D: .
size: once
J: TRBJ2-2
CDR3: CASSEAQWGAGELFF
DNA: TGTGCCAGCAGTGAAGCGCAATGGGGGGCCGGGGAGCTGTTTTTT

length: 15
V: TRBV6-1
D: TRBD1
size: few
J: TRBJ2-7
CDR3: CASRRQGSSSYEQYF
DNA: TGTGCCAGCAGACGACAGGGGTCGAGCTCCTACGAGCAGTACTTC

length: 11
V: TRBV6-5
D: .
size: .
J: TRBJ1-2
CDR3: CASRDYYGYTF
DNA: TGTGCCAGCAGGGACTACTATGGCTACACCTTC

length: 15
V: TRBV5-5
D: .
size: .
J: TRBJ1-2
CDR3: CASSLGGIRYYGYTF
DNA: TGTGCCAGCAGCTTAGGCGGCATAAGGTACTATGGCTACACCTTC

length: 16
V: TRBV5-4
D: TRBD1
size: .
J: TRBJ1-1
CDR3: CASSFAGGAGNTEAFF
DNA: TGTGCCAGCAGCTTTGCAGGGGGCGCAGGGAACACTGAAGCTTTCTTT

length: 15
V: TRBV6-5
D: TRBD1
size: .
J: TRBJ2-3
CDR3: CASSYGRGRTDTQYF
DNA: TGTGCCAGCAGTTACGGCAGGGGGCGCACAGATACGCAGTATTTT

length: 15
V: TRBV27
D: TRBD2
size: .
J: TRBJ2-7
CDR3: CASSLGGGPNYEQYF
DNA: TGTGCCAGCAGTTTGGGGGGGGGACCTAACTACGAGCAGTACTTC

length: 14
V: TRBV19
D: .
size: .
J: TRBJ1-5
CDR3: CASSGGNSNQPQHF
DNA: TGTGCCAGTAGCGGAGGGAATAGCAATCAGCCCCAGCATTTT

length: 15
V: TRBV11-2
D: TRBD1
size: .
J: TRBJ2-3
CDR3: CASSHRDRLTDTQYF
DNA: TGTGCCAGCAGCCACCGGGACAGGCTCACAGATACGCAGTATTTT

length: 19
V: TRBV7-8
D: .
size: few
J: TRBJ2-1
CDR3: CASSLTGSRGLSSYNEQFF
DNA: TGTGCCAGCAGCTTAACCGGCTCGCGGGGTTTGAGCTCCTACAATGAGCAGTTCTTC

length: 15
V: TRBV5-6
D: TRBD2
size: .
J: TRBJ2-3
CDR3: CASSFGWGGTDTQYF
DNA: TGTGCCAGCAGCTTTGGTTGGGGAGGGACAGATACGCAGTATTTT

length: 15
V: TRBV28
D: .
size: few
J: TRBJ2-6
CDR3: CASRQGSSGANVLTF
DNA: TGTGCCAGCAGACAGGGTTCCTCCGGGGCCAACGTCCTGACTTTC

length: 11
V: TRBV25-1
D: .
size: few
J: TRBJ1-1
CDR3: CASSEAEQAFF
DNA: TGTGCCAGCAGTGAGGCGGAACAAGCTTTCTTT

length: 17
V: TRBV15
D: TRBD1
size: .
J: TRBJ1-1
CDR3: CATSSFNMDRGNTEAFF
DNA: TGTGCCACCAGCAGTTTTAATATGGACAGGGGGAACACTGAAGCTTTCTTT

length: 14
V: TRBV4-1
D: .
size: .
J: TRBJ2-1
CDR3: CASSPTTLNNEQFF
DNA: TGCGCCAGCAGCCCAACGACTCTAAACAATGAGCAGTTCTTC

length: 13
V: TRBV27
D: .
size: .
J: TRBJ1-1
CDR3: CASALGGLTEAFF
DNA: TGTGCCAGCGCCCTGGGGGGGCTCACTGAAGCTTTCTTT

length: 14
V: TRBV4-1
D: TRBD1
size: once
J: TRBJ2-1
CDR3: CASDPGGAGDEQFF
DNA: TGCGCCAGCGACCCAGGGGGCGCCGGGGATGAGCAGTTCTTC

length: 16
V: TRBV11-2
D: TRBD1
size: few
J: TRBJ1-5
CDR3: CASSETRGLGNQPQHF
DNA: TGTGCCAGCAGCGAAACCAGGGGGTTGGGCAATCAGCCCCAGCATTTT

length: 13
V: TRBV7-3
D: .
size: once
J: TRBJ1-5
CDR3: CASSRGSNQPQHF
DNA: TGTGCCAGCAGCAGGGGCTCCAATCAGCCCCAGCATTTT

length: 14
V: TRBV7-3
D: .
size: .
J: TRBJ2-7
CDR3: CASSPGLLSYEQYF
DNA: TGTGCCAGCAGCCCCGGACTCCTCTCCTACGAGCAGTACTTC

length: 12
V: TRBV29-1
D: TRBD1
size: .
J: TRBJ2-5
CDR3: CSVTGAKETQYF
DNA: TGCAGCGTGACAGGGGCCAAAGAGACCCAGTACTTC

length: 16
V: TRBV7-8
D: TRBD2
size: .
J: TRBJ2-7
CDR3: CASSSVVLAGFSEQYF
DNA: TGTGCCAGCAGCTCTGTTGTGCTAGCGGGTTTTAGCGAGCAGTACTTC

length: 15
V: TRBV6-5
D: TRBD1
size: .
J: TRBJ2-7
CDR3: CASRTGTGVSYEQYF
DNA: TGTGCCAGCAGGACCGGGACAGGGGTCTCCTACGAGCAGTACTTC

length: 11
V: TRBV9
D: TRBD1
size: .
J: TRBJ1-1
CDR3: CASSSGQGKTF
DNA: TGTGCCAGCAGCTCGGGACAGGGGAAAACGTTT

length: 15
V: TRBV10-3
D: TRBD1
size: few
J: TRBJ2-3
CDR3: CAIRGQGGSTDTQYF
DNA: TGTGCCATCAGGGGACAGGGAGGGAGCACAGATACGCAGTATTTT

length: 14
V: TRBV10-2
D: TRBD1
size: .
J: TRBJ2-1
CDR3: CASSEGTGINEQFF
DNA: TGCGCCAGCAGTGAAGGGACAGGGATCAATGAGCAGTTCTTC

length: 13
V: TRBV7-2
D: .
size: .
J: TRBJ2-1
CDR3: CASSLRGGNEQFF
DNA: TGTGCCAGCAGCTTACGAGGGGGCAATGAGCAGTTCTTC

length: 10
V: TRBV30
D: .
size: .
J: TRBJ1-2
CDR3: CAWGGHGYTF
DNA: TGTGCCTGGGGGGGCCATGGCTACACCTTC

length: 15
V: TRBV10-1
D: .
size: .
J: TRBJ1-1
CDR3: CASSDQGLANTEAFF
DNA: TGCGCCAGCAGTGATCAGGGGTTAGCGAACACTGAAGCTTTCTTT

length: 18
V: TRBV27
D: TRBD2
size: .
J: TRBJ2-3
CDR3: CASSLLKGLREPTDTQYF
DNA: TGTGCCAGCAGTTTATTGAAGGGGCTGCGGGAGCCCACAGATACGCAGTATTTT

length: 13
V: TRBV7-3
D: .
size: .
J: TRBJ2-3
CDR3: CASSYLATDTQYF
DNA: TGTGCCAGCAGCTACCTAGCTACAGATACGCAGTATTTT

length: 13
V: TRBV30
D: .
size: .
J: TRBJ1-2
CDR3: CAWFPQGKGGYTF
DNA: TGTGCCTGGTTCCCACAGGGTAAAGGCGGCTACACCTTC

length: 14
V: TRBV5-1
D: .
size: .
J: TRBJ2-7
CDR3: CASSPSDRNGEQYF
DNA: TGCGCCAGCAGCCCCTCAGACAGGAACGGCGAGCAGTACTTC

length: 13
V: TRBV29-1
D: .
size: .
J: TRBJ1-2
CDR3: CSVEGQANYGYTF
DNA: TGCAGCGTTGAAGGGCAGGCGAACTATGGCTACACCTTC

length: 13
V: TRBV7-3
D: TRBD1
size: few
J: TRBJ2-5
CDR3: CASSPDRGQEQYF
DNA: TGTGCCAGCAGCCCTGACAGGGGGCAGGAGCAGTACTTC

length: 14
V: TRBV27
D: .
size: .
J: TRBJ1-5
CDR3: CASSPWRGNQPQHF
DNA: TGTGCCAGCAGTCCATGGAGAGGCAATCAGCCCCAGCATTTT

length: 18
V: TRBV5-5
D: TRBD2
size: .
J: TRBJ2-3
CDR3: CASSLRPSSGRGTDTQYF
DNA: TGTGCCAGCAGCCTGCGCCCCTCTAGCGGGAGGGGCACAGATACGCAGTATTTT

length: 14
V: TRBV15
D: .
size: .
J: TRBJ1-2
CDR3: CATSRGHRENGYTF
DNA: TGTGCCACCAGCAGAGGGCACAGGGAAAATGGCTACACCTTC

length: 16
V: TRBV27
D: TRBD2
size: .
J: TRBJ2-7
CDR3: CASSWTSGGLSYEQYF
DNA: TGTGCCAGCAGTTGGACTAGCGGGGGGCTCTCCTACGAGCAGTACTTC

length: 15
V: TRBV5-6
D: .
size: .
J: TRBJ2-7
CDR3: CASSLGDVMSSEQYF
DNA: TGTGCCAGCAGCTTAGGAGACGTTATGTCCTCCGAGCAGTACTTC

length: 13
V: TRBV7-3
D: TRBD1
size: .
J: TRBJ1-2
CDR3: CASSLRTGEGYTF
DNA: TGTGCCAGCAGCTTAAGAACAGGGGAAGGCTACACCTTC

length: 13
V: TRBV18
D: .
size: .
J: TRBJ1-2
CDR3: CASSPSDYYGYTF
DNA: TGTGCCAGCTCACCTTCAGACTACTATGGCTACACCTTC

length: 19
V: TRBV11-1
D: TRBD2
size: .
J: TRBJ2-1
CDR3: CASSFVGGLAGVGNNEQFF
DNA: TGTGCCAGCAGCTTCGTGGGGGGACTAGCGGGAGTTGGAAACAATGAGCAGTTCTTC

length: 16
V: TRBV27
D: TRBD1
size: .
J: TRBJ1-2
CDR3: CASSLAWGQTNYGYTF
DNA: TGTGCCAGCAGTTTAGCGTGGGGACAGACTAACTATGGCTACACCTTC

length: 18
V: TRBV19
D: TRBD1
size: .
J: TRBJ1-1
CDR3: CASSHSRDRGLGNTEAFF
DNA: TGTGCCAGTAGCCATTCCCGGGACAGGGGGCTTGGGAACACTGAAGCTTTCTTT

length: 16
V: TRBV5-1
D: TRBD2
size: .
J: TRBJ2-7
CDR3: CASRLLAGGALAEQYF
DNA: TGCGCCAGCAGATTACTAGCGGGGGGAGCCCTGGCCGAGCAGTACTTC

length: 15
V: TRBV9
D: .
size: .
J: TRBJ1-1
CDR3: CASSVPSGGVTEAFF
DNA: TGTGCCAGCAGCGTACCTTCGGGGGGGGTCACTGAAGCTTTCTTT

length: 15
V: TRBV7-9
D: .
size: once
J: TRBJ2-1
CDR3: CASSLSAGPFNEQFF
DNA: TGTGCCAGCAGCTTATCGGCGGGACCGTTCAATGAGCAGTTCTTC

length: 16
V: TRBV28
D: TRBD1
size: .
J: TRBJ2-5
CDR3: CASTQGGQGAGETQYF
DNA: TGTGCCAGCACCCAAGGTGGCCAGGGGGCAGGGGAGACCCAGTACTTC

length: 12
V: TRBV25-1
D: .
size: .
J: TRBJ2-7
CDR3: CASSERGDDQYF
DNA: TGTGCCAGCAGTGAAAGAGGAGACGACCAGTACTTC

length: 12
V: TRBV18
D: .
size: .
J: TRBJ1-1
CDR3: CASSPGPLEAFF
DNA: TGTGCCAGCTCACCAGGCCCTCTGGAAGCTTTCTTT

length: 13
V: TRBV5-6
D: .
size: .
J: TRBJ2-3
CDR3: CASSLGGPDTQYF
DNA: TGTGCCAGCAGCTTGGGAGGCCCAGATACGCAGTATTTT